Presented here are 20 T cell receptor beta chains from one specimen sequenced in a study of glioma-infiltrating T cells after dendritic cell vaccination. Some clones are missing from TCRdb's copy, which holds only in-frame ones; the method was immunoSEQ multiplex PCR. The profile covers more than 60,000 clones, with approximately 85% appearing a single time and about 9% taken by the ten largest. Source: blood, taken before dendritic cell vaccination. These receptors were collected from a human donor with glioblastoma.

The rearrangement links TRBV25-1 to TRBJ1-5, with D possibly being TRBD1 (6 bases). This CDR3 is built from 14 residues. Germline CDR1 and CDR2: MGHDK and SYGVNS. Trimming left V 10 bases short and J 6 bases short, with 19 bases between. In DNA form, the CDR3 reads TGTGCCAACGACAGGAGCGGTGGAGGTCAGCCCCAGCATTTT. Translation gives CANDRSGGGQPQHF.

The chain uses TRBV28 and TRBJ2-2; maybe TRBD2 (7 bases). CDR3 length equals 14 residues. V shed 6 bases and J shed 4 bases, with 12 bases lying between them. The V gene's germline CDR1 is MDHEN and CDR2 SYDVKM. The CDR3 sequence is CASSRGAGTGELFF. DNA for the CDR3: TGTGCCAGCAGCCGGGGGGCCGGCACCGGGGAGCTGTTTTTT.

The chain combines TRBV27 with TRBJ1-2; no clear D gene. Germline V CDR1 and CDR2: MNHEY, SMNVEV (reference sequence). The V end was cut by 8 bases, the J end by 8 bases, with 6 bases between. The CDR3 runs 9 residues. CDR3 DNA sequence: TGTGCCAGCGCGAGGGGCTACACCTTC. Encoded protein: CASARGYTF.

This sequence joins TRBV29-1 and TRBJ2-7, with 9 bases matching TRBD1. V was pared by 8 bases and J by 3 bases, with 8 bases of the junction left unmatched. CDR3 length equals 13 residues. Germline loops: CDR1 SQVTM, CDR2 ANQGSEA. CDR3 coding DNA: TGCAGCATACAGGAGACAGGGGGCTACGAGCAGTACTTC. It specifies CSIQETGGYEQYF.

CDR3: CASSAWSGWNGYTF. DNA for the CDR3: TGTGCCAGCAGTGCTTGGTCAGGGTGGAATGGCTACACCTTC. This chain uses TRBV2 with TRBJ1-2; maybe TRBD1 (5 bases). V was pared by 4 bases and J by 6 bases, with 15 bases between. From germline, CDR1 is SNHLY and CDR2 FYNNEI. The CDR3 length is 14 residues.

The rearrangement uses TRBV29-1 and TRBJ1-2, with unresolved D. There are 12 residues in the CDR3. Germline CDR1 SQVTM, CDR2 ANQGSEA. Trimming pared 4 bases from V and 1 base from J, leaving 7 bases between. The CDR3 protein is CSVAPLNYGYTF. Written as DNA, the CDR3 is TGCAGCGTTGCCCCCCTTAACTATGGCTACACCTTC.

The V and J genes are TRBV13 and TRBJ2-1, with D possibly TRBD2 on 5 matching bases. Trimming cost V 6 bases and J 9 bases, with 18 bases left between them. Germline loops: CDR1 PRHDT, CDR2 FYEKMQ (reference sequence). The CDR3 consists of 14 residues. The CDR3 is CASSELGRSGEQFF. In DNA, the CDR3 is TGTGCCAGCAGTGAACTAGGGCGCTCGGGTGAGCAGTTCTTC.

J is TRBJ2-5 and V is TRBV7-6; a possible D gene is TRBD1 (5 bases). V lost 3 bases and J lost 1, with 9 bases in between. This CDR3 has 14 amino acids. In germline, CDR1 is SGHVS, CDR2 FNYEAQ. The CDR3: CASSLFRAQETQYF. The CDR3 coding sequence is TGTGCCAGCAGCTTGTTCAGGGCCCAAGAGACCCAGTACTTC. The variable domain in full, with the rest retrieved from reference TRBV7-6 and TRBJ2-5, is GAGVSQSPRYKVTKRGQDVALRCDPISGHVSLYWYRQALGQGPEFLTYFNYEAQQDKSGLPNDRFSAERPEGSISTLTIQRTEQRDSAMYRCASSLFRAQETQYFGPGTRLLVL.

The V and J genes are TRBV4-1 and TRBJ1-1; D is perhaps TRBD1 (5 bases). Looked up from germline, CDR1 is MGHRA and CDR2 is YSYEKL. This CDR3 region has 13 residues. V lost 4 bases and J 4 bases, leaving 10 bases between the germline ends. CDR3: CASSPGGGTEAFF. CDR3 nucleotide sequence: TGCGCCAGCAGCCCTGGGGGGGGCACTGAAGCTTTCTTT.

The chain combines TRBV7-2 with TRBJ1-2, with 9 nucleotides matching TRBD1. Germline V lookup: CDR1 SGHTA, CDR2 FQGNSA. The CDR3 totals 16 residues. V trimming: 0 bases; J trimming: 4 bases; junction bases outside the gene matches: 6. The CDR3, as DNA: TGTGCCAGCAGCTTAGCGTCCGGACAGGGGATCTATGGCTACACCTTC. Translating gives CASSLASGQGIYGYTF.

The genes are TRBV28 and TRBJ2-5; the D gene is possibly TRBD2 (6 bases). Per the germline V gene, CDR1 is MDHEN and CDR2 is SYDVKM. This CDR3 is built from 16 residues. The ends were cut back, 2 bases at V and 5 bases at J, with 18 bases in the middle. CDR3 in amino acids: CASSLRVGGVGETQYF. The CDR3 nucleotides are TGTGCCAGCAGTTTACGCGTGGGCGGGGTCGGGGAGACCCAGTACTTC.

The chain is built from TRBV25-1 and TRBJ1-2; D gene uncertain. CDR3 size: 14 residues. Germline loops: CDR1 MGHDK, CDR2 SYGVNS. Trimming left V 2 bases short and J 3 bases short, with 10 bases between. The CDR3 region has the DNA TGTGCCAGCAGTGAAGCGGGATCGCACTATGGCTACACCTTC. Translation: CASSEAGSHYGYTF.

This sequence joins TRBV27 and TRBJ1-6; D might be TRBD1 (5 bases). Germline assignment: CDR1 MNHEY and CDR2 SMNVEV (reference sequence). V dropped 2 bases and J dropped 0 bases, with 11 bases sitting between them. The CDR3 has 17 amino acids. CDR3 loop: CASSLDSYSSYNSPLHF. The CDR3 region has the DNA TGTGCCAGCAGTTTAGACAGCTACAGCTCCTATAATTCACCCCTCCACTTT.

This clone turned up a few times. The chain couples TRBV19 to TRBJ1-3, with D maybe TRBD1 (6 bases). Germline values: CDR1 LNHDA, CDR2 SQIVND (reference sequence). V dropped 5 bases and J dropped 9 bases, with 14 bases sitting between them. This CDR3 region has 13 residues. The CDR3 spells CASSREQGGTIYF. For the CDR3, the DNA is TGTGCCAGTAGTCGGGAACAGGGCGGCACCATATATTTT.

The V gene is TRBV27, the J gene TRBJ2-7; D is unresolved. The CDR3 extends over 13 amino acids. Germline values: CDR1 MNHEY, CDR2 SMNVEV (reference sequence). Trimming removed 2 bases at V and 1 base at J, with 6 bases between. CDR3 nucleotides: TGTGCCAGCAGTTTAGGCGGATCCTACGAGCAGTACTTC. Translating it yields CASSLGGSYEQYF.

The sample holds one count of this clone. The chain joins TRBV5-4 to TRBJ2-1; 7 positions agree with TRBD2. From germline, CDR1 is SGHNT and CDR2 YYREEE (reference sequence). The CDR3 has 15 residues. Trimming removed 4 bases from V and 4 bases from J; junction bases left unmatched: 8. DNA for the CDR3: TGTGCCAGCAGCCCGGCTAGCGGAACATACAATGAGCAGTTCTTC. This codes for CASSPASGTYNEQFF.

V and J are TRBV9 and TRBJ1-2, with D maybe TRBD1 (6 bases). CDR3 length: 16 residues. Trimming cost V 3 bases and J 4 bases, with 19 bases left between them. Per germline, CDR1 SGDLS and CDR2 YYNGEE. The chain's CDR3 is CASSAGGVTGLYGYTF. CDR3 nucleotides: TGTGCCAGCAGCGCCGGGGGGGTAACAGGGCTCTATGGCTACACCTTC.

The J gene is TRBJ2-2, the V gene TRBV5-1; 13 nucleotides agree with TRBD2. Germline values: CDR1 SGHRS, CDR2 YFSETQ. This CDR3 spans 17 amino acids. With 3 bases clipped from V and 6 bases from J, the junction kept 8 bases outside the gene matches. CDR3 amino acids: CASSWNPTSGGAGELFF. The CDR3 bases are TGCGCCAGCAGCTGGAACCCTACTAGCGGGGGGGCCGGGGAGCTGTTTTTT.

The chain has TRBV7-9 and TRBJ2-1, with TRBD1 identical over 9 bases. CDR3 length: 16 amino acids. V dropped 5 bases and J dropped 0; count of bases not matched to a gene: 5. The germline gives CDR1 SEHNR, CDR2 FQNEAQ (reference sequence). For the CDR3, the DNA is TGTGCCAGCAGCACCCGGACAGGGGTCTCCTACAATGAGCAGTTCTTC. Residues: CASSTRTGVSYNEQFF. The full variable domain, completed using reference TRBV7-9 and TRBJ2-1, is DTGVSQNPRHKITKRGQNVTFRCDPISEHNRLYWYRQTLGQGPEFLTYFQNEAQLEKSRLLSDRFSAERPKGSFSTLEIQRTEQGDSAMYLCASSTRTGVSYNEQFFGPGTRLTVL.

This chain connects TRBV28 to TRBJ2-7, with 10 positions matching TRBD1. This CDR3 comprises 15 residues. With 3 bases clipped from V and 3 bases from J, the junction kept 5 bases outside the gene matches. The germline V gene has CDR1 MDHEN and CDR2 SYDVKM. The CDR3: CASSFGTGVFYEQYF. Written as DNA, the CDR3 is TGTGCCAGCAGTTTTGGGACAGGGGTCTTCTACGAGCAGTACTTC.